What follows are 30 T cell receptor beta chains derived from one specimen sequenced in a study of T-cell memory formation after mild COVID-19. Each CDR3 protein is one row after TCRdb ran MiXCR on the 5' RACE reads. The sample has fewer than 250,000 distinct CDR3 sequences, about 27% seen once. Source material: PBMCs or a T cell subset sorted from them (not recorded which). The receptors originated from an adult woman who had mild COVID-19 (a few samples of this study predate the infection). Cell type and time point are not known.

This clonotype was seen only a few times. This chain links TRBV4-3 with TRBJ2-2, with TRBD2 matching 7 bases. The J segment lost 0 bases and the V segment lost 6 bases, leaving 13 bases of the junction unmatched. Germline CDR1 LGHNA, CDR2 YSLEER. The CDR3 is 18 residues long. CDR3 DNA sequence: TGCGCCAGCAGTTACGCGGGAGTCGACACCGCGAACACCGGGGAGCTGTTTTTT. Translated, it gives CASSYAGVDTANTGELFF.

This clonotype was seen more than once but under ten times. The rearrangement joins TRBV5-1 to TRBJ2-3; D not resolved. Trimming took off 0 bases at V and 2 bases at J, with 7 bases between the two ends. CDR3 length: 14 residues. Germline V gene data show CDR1 as SGHRS and CDR2 as YFSETQ. The CDR3 DNA is TGCGCCAGCAGCTTGGAAGGATACACAGATACGCAGTATTTT. This translates into CASSLEGYTDTQYF.

This clonotype was detected only a few times. The CDR3 here is CASSLSGTEAFF. Here the CDR3 DNA reads TGTGCCAGCAGCTTATCGGGGACTGAAGCTTTCTTT. The rearrangement joins TRBV7-2 to TRBJ1-1; D is undetermined. Germline assignment: CDR1 SGHTA and CDR2 FQGNSA. CDR3 length: 12 residues. Trimming removed 2 bases at V and 5 bases at J, with 6 bases between. The full variable domain, in which reference TRBV7-2 and TRBJ1-1 provide the parts outside the CDR3, is GAGVSQSPSNKVTEKGKDVELRCDPISGHTALYWYRQSLGQGLEFLIYFQGNSAPDKSGLPSDRFSAERTGGSVSTLTIQRTQQEDSAVYLCASSLSGTEAFFGQGTRLTVV.

This clonotype occurred a few times. V is TRBV30 and J is TRBJ2-7, with unresolved D. Germline loops: CDR1 GTSNPN, CDR2 SVGIG (reference sequence). This CDR3 is 15 amino acids long. The ends were cut back, 8 bases at V and 2 bases at J, with 22 bases in the middle. The CDR3 nucleotides are TGTGCCGCCCGATGGCCCCAACGCCTAACCTACGAGCAGTACTTC. Protein: CAARWPQRLTYEQYF.

The chain carries TRBV18 and TRBJ1-1, with TRBD1 matching over 10 bases. Germline CDR1 reads KGHSH; CDR2 reads LQKENI. The junction had 5 bases not matched to a gene; V was cut back by 2 bases and J by 5 bases. The CDR3 loop spans 15 amino acids. The CDR3 DNA sequence: TGTGCCAGCTCACCAGGACCGGGACAGGGGACTGAAGCTTTCTTT. Translated: CASSPGPGQGTEAFF.

This clonotype has more than one count but fewer than ten. The chain links TRBV23-1 to TRBJ2-1; 7 bases match TRBD1. TRBV23-1 is an ORF for which the function is uncertain. V was pared by 4 bases and J by 7 bases, with 10 bases of the junction left unmatched. The CDR3 extends over 15 amino acids. CDR3: CASSLVGPQGNEQFF. CDR3 coding DNA: TGCGCCAGCAGTCTTGTAGGCCCACAGGGGAATGAGCAGTTCTTC.

The chain links TRBV23-1 to TRBJ1-2, with TRBD1 as a possible D gene (5 bases). TRBV23-1 is sorted into the ORF group, with uncertain function. The CDR3 extends over 14 amino acids. V lost 6 bases and J 8 bases, leaving 19 bases between the germline ends. The CDR3 DNA sequence: TGCGCCAGCAGCCCCGGGGAGGGGTACTGCGGCTACACCTTC. It codes for CASSPGEGYCGYTF.

This clonotype was recorded a few times. The rearrangement joins TRBV7-9 to TRBJ2-2; TRBD2 might be the D (6 bases). V dropped 3 bases and J dropped 6 bases, with 8 bases sitting between them. Germline assignment: CDR1 SEHNR and CDR2 FQNEAQ (reference sequence). CDR3 length equals 13 residues. In nucleotides, the CDR3 is TGTGCCAGCAGCTTTTCTAGCGCCGGGGAGCTGTTTTTT. It encodes CASSFSSAGELFF. Based on the CDR3 plus reference TRBV7-9 and TRBJ2-2, the full variable domain is DTGVSQNPRHKITKRGQNVTFRCDPISEHNRLYWYRQTLGQGPEFLTYFQNEAQLEKSRLLSDRFSAERPKGSFSTLEIQRTEQGDSAMYLCASSFSSAGELFFGEGSRLTVL.

This clonotype turned up a few times. The CDR3 region is CASSFRGGSGANVLTF. The CDR3 coding sequence is TGCGCCAGCAGCTTCAGGGGAGGCTCTGGGGCCAACGTCCTGACTTTC. J is TRBJ2-6 and V is TRBV5-1; D possibly uses TRBD1 or TRBD2 (6 bases each). The CDR3 runs 16 residues. From germline, CDR1 is SGHRS and CDR2 YFSETQ. Trimming shortened V by 2 bases and J by 0 bases, and 9 bases separated the two germline ends.

This clonotype has only a few counts. An end of the junction differs from the germline gene, which may be a read error. The rearrangement uses TRBV4-1 and TRBJ1-2, with 9 bases identical to TRBD1. The CDR3 runs 13 residues. The germline gives CDR1 MGHRA, CDR2 YSYEKL. CDR3 DNA sequence: TGCGCCAGCAGCCAATCAATCCGGGACAGGGTCGACTTC. It yields the protein CASSQSIRDRVDF.

V and J are TRBV12-3 or TRBV12-4 and TRBJ2-7; 8 bases are shared with TRBD2. CDR3 size: 14 residues. The junction had 10 bases not matched to a gene; V was cut back by 5 bases and J by 7 bases. CDR3 in DNA: TGTGCCAGCAGTCCCGGGGGGGGGGCTGGGGAGCAGTACTTC. It yields the protein CASSPGGGAGEQYF.

This clonotype has a handful of counts. The chain joins TRBV4-1 to TRBJ1-2, with D possibly TRBD1 on 6 matching bases. The V end lost 3 bases, the J end lost 3 bases, and 14 bases lay between the germline ends. The CDR3 has 15 amino acids. Germline loops: CDR1 MGHRA, CDR2 YSYEKL. The chain's CDR3 is CASSQAHRADYGYTF. The CDR3, as DNA: TGCGCCAGCAGCCAGGCTCACAGGGCGGACTATGGCTACACCTTC.

V is TRBV7-9 and J is TRBJ2-5; 7 bases line up with TRBD2. There are 15 residues in the CDR3. From germline, CDR1 is SEHNR and CDR2 FQNEAQ (reference sequence). V lost 7 bases to trimming and J lost 5 bases; unmatched junction nucleotides: 13. CDR3 DNA sequence: TGTGCCAGCATCTTCGGCGGGGGAGGATCCGAGACCCAGTACTTC. It encodes CASIFGGGGSETQYF.

This clonotype was seen a few times. This chain joins TRBV20-1 and TRBJ2-3; D is uncertain. This CDR3 contains 12 residues. The V gene lost 5 bases and the J gene lost 2 bases, with 8 bases spanning the gap. The V gene's germline CDR1 is DFQATT and CDR2 SNEGSKA (reference sequence). The CDR3 loop reads CSALSITDTQYF. The CDR3 region has the DNA TGCAGTGCTCTCTCGATCACAGATACGCAGTATTTT.

Only a few counts were recorded for this clonotype. This chain joins TRBV7-2 and TRBJ2-2; 10 bases match TRBD2. The CDR3 sequence is 17 residues long. Trimming removed 5 bases from V and 6 bases from J; junction bases left unmatched: 12. From germline, CDR1 is SGHTA and CDR2 FQGNSA. The CDR3 coding sequence is TGTGCCAGCAGCCGCGAGATGAGCGGGAGGGCGCCCGGGGAGCTGTTTTTT. This gives the protein CASSREMSGRAPGELFF.

The chain recombines TRBV24-1 with TRBJ2-3; D gene ambiguous. Trimming removed 9 bases from V and 3 bases from J, with 9 bases in between. Germline V gives CDR1 KGHDR, CDR2 SFDVKD. This CDR3 has 12 residues. CDR3 coding DNA: TGTGCCACCTCCTTCGCGACAGATACGCAGTATTTT. This gives the protein CATSFATDTQYF.

This chain links TRBV12-3 or TRBV12-4 with TRBJ1-3, with no clear D. The CDR3 totals 15 residues. V was pared by 2 bases and J by 0 bases, with 8 bases between. The CDR3 loop is CASSLWQTSGNTIYF. CDR3 bases: TGTGCCAGCAGTTTATGGCAGACCTCTGGAAACACCATATATTTT.

This clonotype has a handful of counts. This chain uses TRBV7-2 with TRBJ2-1; D tentatively reads TRBD1 or TRBD2 (5 bases each). From germline, CDR1 is SGHTA and CDR2 FQGNSA. V was shortened by 3 bases and J by 6 bases, with 9 bases between the two germline ends. The CDR3 is 13 amino acids. The CDR3 DNA follows: TGTGCCAGCAGCTTGGGGACCCCCAATGAGCAGTTCTTC. Translation: CASSLGTPNEQFF. The full variable domain, with the rest looked up from reference TRBV7-2 and TRBJ2-1, is GAGVSQSPSNKVTEKGKDVELRCDPISGHTALYWYRQSLGQGLEFLIYFQGNSAPDKSGLPSDRFSAERTGGSVSTLTIQRTQQEDSAVYLCASSLGTPNEQFFGPGTRLTVL.

A few counts support this clonotype. This chain uses TRBV11-2 with TRBJ2-3; D is undetermined. The CDR3 totals 15 residues. Deletions cut 4 bases from V and 2 bases from J, with 13 bases between. CDR1 is SGHAT and CDR2 is FQNNGV in the germline V gene. In DNA, the CDR3 is TGTGCCAGCAGCTCAGGCGCAGACCCCACAGATACGCAGTATTTT. It translates to CASSSGADPTDTQYF.

This clonotype was picked up a small number of times. V usage is TRBV6-2 or TRBV6-3 and J usage is TRBJ2-1; no reliable D call. Trimming took off 6 bases at V and 5 bases at J, with 14 bases between the two ends. There are 14 residues in the CDR3. Looked up from germline, CDR1 is MNHEY and CDR2 is SVGEGT. In nucleotides, the CDR3 is TGTGCCAGCAGAGTCTCGGCAGGCCACAATGAGCAGTTCTTC. Its translation is CASRVSAGHNEQFF.

This clonotype was seen only a few times. This chain uses TRBV5-4 with TRBJ2-1; the D gene could be TRBD1 or TRBD2 (6 bases each). CDR1 and CDR2 (germline): SGHNT, YYREEE (reference sequence). The CDR3 extends over 16 amino acids. V was clipped by 0 bases and J by 0 bases, with 10 bases between them. CDR3 sequence (DNA): TGTGCCAGCAGCTTGGAGGGGGGACACTCCTACAATGAGCAGTTCTTC. This translates into CASSLEGGHSYNEQFF.

The rearrangement joins TRBV6-5 to TRBJ2-2, with D possibly TRBD1 on 6 matching bases. The CDR3 contains 13 residues. Germline-derived CDR1 and CDR2 are MNHEY and SVGAGI. V was trimmed by 8 bases and J by 6 bases, leaving 13 bases between them. The CDR3 protein is CASSIYRAGELFF. The CDR3 bases are TGTGCCAGCTCGATATACAGGGCCGGGGAGCTGTTTTTT.

This clonotype was seen more than once but under ten times. The chain links TRBV24-1 to TRBJ2-3; D is possibly TRBD1 or TRBD2 (6 bases each). Trimming shortened V by 3 bases and J by 1 base, and 13 bases separated the two germline ends. Germline CDR1 is KGHDR and CDR2 is SFDVKD. The CDR3 sequence is 16 residues long. CDR3 nucleotide sequence: TGTGCCACCAGTGATGGGATCCGGGGGCGCACAGATACGCAGTATTTT. Protein sequence: CATSDGIRGRTDTQYF.

This chain joins TRBV5-1 and TRBJ2-3, with D possibly matching TRBD1 (6 bases). This CDR3 comprises 14 residues. V was cut by 4 bases and J by 6 bases, with 15 bases left in between. Germline loops: CDR1 SGHRS, CDR2 YFSETQ. CDR3: CASSRTPQGDTQYF. CDR3 in DNA: TGCGCCAGCAGCCGGACTCCCCAGGGGGATACGCAGTATTTT.

V is TRBV11-2 and J is TRBJ2-7, with D possibly being TRBD2 (5 bases). CDR3 length: 13 amino acids. V gave up 10 bases and J gave up 0 bases, with 13 bases separating them. Germline V gives CDR1 SGHAT, CDR2 FQNNGV. CDR3 in DNA: TGTGCCATCTCCGGGGAAAGCTCCTACGAGCAGTACTTC. Residues: CAISGESSYEQYF.

This rearrangement joins TRBV7-9 to TRBJ2-2; weak D call: TRBD2 (5 bases). The CDR3 length is 14 residues. With 5 bases removed from V and 3 bases from J, the gap between germline ends came to 10 bases. The germline V gene encodes CDR1 SEHNR and CDR2 FQNEAQ (reference sequence). The CDR3 coding sequence is TGTGCCAGCAGCCCCAAACTAGACACCGGGGAGCTGTTTTTT. Encoded protein: CASSPKLDTGELFF.

The rearrangement uses TRBV7-2 and TRBJ1-1; perhaps TRBD1 as D (5 bases). The V and J ends lost 1 base and 4 bases respectively, with 10 bases between them. The germline gives CDR1 SGHTA, CDR2 FQGNSA. The CDR3 is made up of 14 amino acids. The CDR3 DNA sequence: TGTGCCAGCAGCTTAGGGGGCGCTGTCACTGAAGCTTTCTTT. Protein product: CASSLGGAVTEAFF.

This clonotype was seen a few times. This chain uses TRBV4-3 with TRBJ2-4; TRBD1 matches at 7 bases. This CDR3 spans 15 amino acids. Germline V gives CDR1 LGHNA, CDR2 YSLEER. V trimming: 3 bases; J trimming: 4 bases; junction bases outside the gene matches: 6. In nucleotides, the CDR3 is TGCGCCAGCAGCCAGGGTGGGACAGCGAAAAACATTCAGTACTTC. Protein: CASSQGGTAKNIQYF.

This clonotype turned up a few times. The chain couples TRBV7-2 to TRBJ1-6, with 8 bases lining up with TRBD1. Germline CDR1 reads SGHTA; CDR2 reads FQGNSA. This CDR3 has 14 amino acids. V lost 6 bases, J lost 10 bases, and 8 bases stayed unmatched. CDR3 bases: TGTGCCAGCAGTTACGGACAGGGAACCTCACCCCTCCACTTT. Translation gives CASSYGQGTSPLHF.

The chain is built from TRBV5-1 and TRBJ2-3, with 8 bases aligning to TRBD1. The length of the CDR3 is 15 residues. CDR1 SGHRS and CDR2 YFSETQ come from the germline V gene. V shed 8 bases and J 6 bases; nucleotides not matched to a gene: 14. CDR3 sequence reads: CASTSYPGQADTQYF. For the CDR3, the DNA is TGCGCCAGTACTTCTTACCCGGGACAGGCGGATACGCAGTATTTT.